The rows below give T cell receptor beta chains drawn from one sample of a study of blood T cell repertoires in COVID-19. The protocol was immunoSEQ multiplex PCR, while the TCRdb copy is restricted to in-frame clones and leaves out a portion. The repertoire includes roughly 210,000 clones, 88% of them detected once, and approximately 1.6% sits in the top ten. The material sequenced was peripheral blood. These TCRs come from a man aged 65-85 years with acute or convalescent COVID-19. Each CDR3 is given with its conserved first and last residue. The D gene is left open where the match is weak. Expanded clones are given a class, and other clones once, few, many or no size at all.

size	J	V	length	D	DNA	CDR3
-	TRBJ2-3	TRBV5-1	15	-	TGCGCCAGCAGCTTGGGAGGGAGGCCCACAGATACGCAGTATTTT	CASSLGGRPTDTQYF
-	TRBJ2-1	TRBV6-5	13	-	TGTGCCACCCTCCGATTAAGTCCAGTTGAGCAGTTCTTC	CATLRLSPVEQFF
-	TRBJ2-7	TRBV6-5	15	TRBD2	TGTGCCAGCAGGGTACCCGGACTAGCGGGGGGCGAGCAGTACTTC	CASRVPGLAGGEQYF
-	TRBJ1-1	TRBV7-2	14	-	TGTGCCAGCAGCCAACAGGGAGTGAACACTGAAGCTTTCTTT	CASSQQGVNTEAFF
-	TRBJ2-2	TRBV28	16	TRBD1	TGTGCCAGCAGTTCCCCGGGACAGGGGAACACCGGGGAGCTGTTTTTT	CASSSPGQGNTGELFF
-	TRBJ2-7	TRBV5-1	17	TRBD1	TGCGCCAGCAGCTTGAGTTCCTCCGGGACAGGATCCTACGAGCAGTACTTC	CASSLSSSGTGSYEQYF
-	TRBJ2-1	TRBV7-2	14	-	TGTGCCAGCAGCCCCAGCAGGGTAGACAATGAGCAGTTCTTC	CASSPSRVDNEQFF
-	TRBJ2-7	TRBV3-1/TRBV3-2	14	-	TGTGCCAGCAGGGTCCATGGGAGCTCCTACGAGCAGTACTTC	CASRVHGSSYEQYF
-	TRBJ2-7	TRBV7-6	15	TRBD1	TGTGCCAGCAGCTTGGGCAGGGGGCAATCCTACGAGCAGTACTTC	CASSLGRGQSYEQYF
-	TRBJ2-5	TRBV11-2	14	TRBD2	TGTGCCAGCAGCTTCCGGGACTCCGGGGGGTCCCAGTACTTC	CASSFRDSGGSQYF
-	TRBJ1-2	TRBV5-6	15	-	TGTGCCAGCAGCTTGATGACAGTTAATAACTATGGCTACACCTTC	CASSLMTVNNYGYTF
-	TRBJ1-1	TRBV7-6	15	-	TGTGCCAGCAGCTTAGGGACATCATCTTACACTGAAGCTTTCTTT	CASSLGTSSYTEAFF
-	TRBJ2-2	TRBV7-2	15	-	TGTGCCAGCAGCTTAGTCCCAGGGTACGCCGGGGAGCTGTTTTTT	CASSLVPGYAGELFF
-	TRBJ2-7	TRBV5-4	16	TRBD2	TGTGCCAGCAGCTTGGACCCTAGCGGGAGGGCCTACGAGCAGTACTTC	CASSLDPSGRAYEQYF
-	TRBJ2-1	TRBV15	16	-	TGTGCCACCAGCAGAGATCCGGGGGAACCCTACAATGAGCAGTTCTTC	CATSRDPGEPYNEQFF
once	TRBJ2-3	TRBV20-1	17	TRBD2	TGCAGTGCTAGTTCTGCCCTACTAGCGACTAGCACAGATACGCAGTATTTT	CSASSALLATSTDTQYF
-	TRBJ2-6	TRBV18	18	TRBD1	TGTGCCAGCTCACGGTCGGGACAGGGTGAGACTGGGGCCAACGTCCTGACTTTC	CASSRSGQGETGANVLTF
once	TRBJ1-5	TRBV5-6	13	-	TGTGCCAGCACCTTGGGTATCAATCAGCCCCAGCATTTT	CASTLGINQPQHF
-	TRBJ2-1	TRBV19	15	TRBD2	TGTGCCAGTAGTATAGCTCGACTAGCTAACAATGAGCAGTTCTTC	CASSIARLANNEQFF
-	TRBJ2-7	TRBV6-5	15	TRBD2	TGTGCCAGCAGCAGATGGACTAGCGGGAGTGTGGGGCAGTACTTC	CASSRWTSGSVGQYF
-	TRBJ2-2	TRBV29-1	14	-	TGCAGCGTACAGGGATTCGCGAACACCGGGGAGCTGTTTTTT	CSVQGFANTGELFF
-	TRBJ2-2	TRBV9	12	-	TGTGCCAGCGGTAGGAACACCGGGGAGCTGTTTTTT	CASGRNTGELFF
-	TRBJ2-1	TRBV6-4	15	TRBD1	TGTGCCAGCACCCCATCATCGACAGGGGCAGGCGAGCAGTTCTTC	CASTPSSTGAGEQFF
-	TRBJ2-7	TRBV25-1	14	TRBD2	TGTGCCAGCAGACATAGCGGGCCGACCTACGAGCAGTACTTC	CASRHSGPTYEQYF
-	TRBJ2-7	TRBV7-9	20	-	TGTGCCAGCAGCAACCCGAGGACCGTTACTAGCCCTAGGAGCTCCTACGAGCAGTACTTC	CASSNPRTVTSPRSSYEQYF
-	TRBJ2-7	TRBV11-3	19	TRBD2	TGTGCCAGCAGAACCCTACAGGGACTAGCGAGGAGTAAAGTTGACGAGCAGTACTTC	CASRTLQGLARSKVDEQYF
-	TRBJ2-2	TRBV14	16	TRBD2	TGTGCCAGCAGCTTTAGCGGGAGGGCCAGCACCGGGGAGCTGTTTTTT	CASSFSGRASTGELFF
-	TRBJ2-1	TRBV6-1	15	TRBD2	TGTGCCAGCAGTGAACTAGGACTAGCGGGAGTTGAGCAGTTCTTC	CASSELGLAGVEQFF
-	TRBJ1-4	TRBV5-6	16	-	TGTGCCAGCAGCGTATATACAGCGGCAACTAATGAAAAACTGTTTTTT	CASSVYTAATNEKLFF
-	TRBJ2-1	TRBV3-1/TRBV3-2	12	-	TGTGCCAGCAGCTCAACTAGCACAAGGCAGTTCTTC	CASSSTSTRQFF
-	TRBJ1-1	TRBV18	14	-	TGTGCCAGCTCACCACCGGTCGGGGACACTGAAGCTTTCTTT	CASSPPVGDTEAFF
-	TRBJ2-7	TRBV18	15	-	TGTGCCAGCTCACCAGGGGCAGGAGCGTCCTACGAGCAGTACTTC	CASSPGAGASYEQYF
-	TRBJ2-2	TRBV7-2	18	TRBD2	TGTGCCTGCAGCTTAGCGCGGACTAGCGGGACTAACACCGGGGAGCTGTTTTTT	CACSLARTSGTNTGELFF
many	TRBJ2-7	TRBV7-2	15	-	TGTGCCAGCAGCTTAGGTGGGGGGGCTGGAAACGAGCAGTACTTC	CASSLGGGAGNEQYF
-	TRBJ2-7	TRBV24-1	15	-	TGTGCCGAGTCTGCCGGGACTTTCGTCTCCTACGAGCAGTACTTC	CAESAGTFVSYEQYF
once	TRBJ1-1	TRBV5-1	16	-	TGCGCCAGCAGCTTTACCGGGACTGCGGGGGGGACTGAAGCTTTCTTT	CASSFTGTAGGTEAFF
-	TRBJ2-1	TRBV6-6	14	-	TGTGCCAGCAGCCCCCCCAGCTCCTACAATGAGCAGTTCTTC	CASSPPSSYNEQFF
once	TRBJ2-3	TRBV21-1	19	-	TGTGCCAGCATCCTAATCCGGTGGAGTGGCGGAGTTGACACAGATACGCAGTATTTT	CASILIRWSGGVDTDTQYF
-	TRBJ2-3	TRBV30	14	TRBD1	TGTGCCTGGAACACAAGGGGGCCAACAGATACGCAGTATTTT	CAWNTRGPTDTQYF
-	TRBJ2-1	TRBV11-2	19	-	TGTGCCAGCAGCTTAGAACGATCCGGGTACGACCTCTCCTACAATGAGCAGTTCTTC	CASSLERSGYDLSYNEQFF
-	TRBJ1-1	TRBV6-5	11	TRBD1	TGTGCCAGTACAGGGGGACTTGAAGCTTTCTTT	CASTGGLEAFF
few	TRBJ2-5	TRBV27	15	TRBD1	TGTGCCAGCAGTGCAAAAGACAGGGGGCTGGAGACCCAGTACTTC	CASSAKDRGLETQYF
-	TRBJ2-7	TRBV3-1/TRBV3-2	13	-	TGTGCCAGCAGCCAAACGAGGTCCTACGAGCAGTACTTC	CASSQTRSYEQYF
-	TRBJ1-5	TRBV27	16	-	TGTGCCAGCAGTCCACGTCTAACCACCTTCAATCAGCCCCAGCATTTT	CASSPRLTTFNQPQHF
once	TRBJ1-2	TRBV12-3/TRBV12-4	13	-	TGTGCCAGCAGTTTCTCCGCAGGAGGTGGCTACACCTTC	CASSFSAGGGYTF
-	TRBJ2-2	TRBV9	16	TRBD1	TGTGCCAGCAGCCTGGGGACAGGGGTTTATACCGGGGAGCTGTTTTTT	CASSLGTGVYTGELFF
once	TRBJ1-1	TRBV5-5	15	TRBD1	TGTGCCAGCAGCCCGGGGACAGGGGGCAAAACTGAAGCTTTCTTT	CASSPGTGGKTEAFF
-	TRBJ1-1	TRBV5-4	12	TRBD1	TGTGCCAGCAGCTACAGGGGTACTGAAGCTTTCTTT	CASSYRGTEAFF
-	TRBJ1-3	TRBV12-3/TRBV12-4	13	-	TGTGCCAGCAGTCCTTCGGGGGGAAACACCATATATTTT	CASSPSGGNTIYF
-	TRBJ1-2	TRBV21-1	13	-	TGTGCCAGCATTCGGACTCCTAACTATGGCTACACCTTC	CASIRTPNYGYTF
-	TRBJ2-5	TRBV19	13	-	TGTGCCAGTAGTATAGCCAGGCAAGAGACCCAGTACTTC	CASSIARQETQYF
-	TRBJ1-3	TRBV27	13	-	TGTGCCAGCAGTTTATTTCGGGGAAACACCATATATTTT	CASSLFRGNTIYF